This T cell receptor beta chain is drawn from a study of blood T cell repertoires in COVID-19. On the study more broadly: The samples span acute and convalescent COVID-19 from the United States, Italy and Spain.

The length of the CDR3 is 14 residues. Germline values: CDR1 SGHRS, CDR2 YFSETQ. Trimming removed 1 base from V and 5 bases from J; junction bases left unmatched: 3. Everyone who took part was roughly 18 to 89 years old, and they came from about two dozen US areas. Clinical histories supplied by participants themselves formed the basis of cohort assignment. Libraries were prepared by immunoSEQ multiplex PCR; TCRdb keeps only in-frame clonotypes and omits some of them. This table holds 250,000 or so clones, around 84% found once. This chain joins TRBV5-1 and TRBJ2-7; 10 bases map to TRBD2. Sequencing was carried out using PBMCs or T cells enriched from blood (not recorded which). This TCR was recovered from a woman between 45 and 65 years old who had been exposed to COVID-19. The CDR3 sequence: CASSLTSGVNEQYF. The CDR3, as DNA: TGCGCCAGCAGCTTGACTAGCGGGGTTAACGAGCAGTACTTC.